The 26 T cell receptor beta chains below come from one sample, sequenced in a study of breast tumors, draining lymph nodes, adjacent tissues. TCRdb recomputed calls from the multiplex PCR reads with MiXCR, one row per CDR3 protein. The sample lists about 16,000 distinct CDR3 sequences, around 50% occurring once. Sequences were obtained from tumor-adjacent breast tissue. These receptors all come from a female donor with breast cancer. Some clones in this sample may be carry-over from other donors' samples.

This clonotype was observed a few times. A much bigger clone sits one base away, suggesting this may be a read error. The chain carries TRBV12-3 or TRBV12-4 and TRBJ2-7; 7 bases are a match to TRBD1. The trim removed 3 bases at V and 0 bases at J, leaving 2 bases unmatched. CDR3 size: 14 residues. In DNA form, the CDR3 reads TGTGCCAGCAGTTTCGGGACAGCCTCCTACGAGCAGTACTTC. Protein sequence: CASSFGTASYEQYF.

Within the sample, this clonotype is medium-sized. This CDR3 is CSAEAGGTDTQYF. CDR3 DNA sequence: TGCAGTGCCGAAGCGGGGGGGACAGATACGCAGTATTTT. The chain couples TRBV20-1 to TRBJ2-3; 10 bases fit TRBD2. V lost 6 bases, J lost 3 bases, and 3 bases stayed unmatched. The V gene's germline CDR1 is DFQATT and CDR2 SNEGSKA (reference sequence). The CDR3 length is 13 residues.

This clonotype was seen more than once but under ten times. The CDR3 reads CASSMAAGAVYMNTEAFF. As DNA, the CDR3 is TGTGCCAGTAGTATGGCTGCAGGGGCCGTATATATGAACACTGAAGCTTTCTTT. The V call is TRBV19, the J call TRBJ1-1; D possibly corresponds to TRBD1 (6 bases). CDR1 is LNHDA, CDR2 SQIVND, per germline (reference sequence). This CDR3 contains 18 residues. Trimming removed 3 bases at V and 0 bases at J, with 20 bases between.

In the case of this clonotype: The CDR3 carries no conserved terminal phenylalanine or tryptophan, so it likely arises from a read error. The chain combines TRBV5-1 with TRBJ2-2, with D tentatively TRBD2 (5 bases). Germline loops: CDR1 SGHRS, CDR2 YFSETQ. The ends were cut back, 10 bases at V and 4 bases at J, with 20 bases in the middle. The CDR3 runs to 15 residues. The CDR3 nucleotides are TGCGCCGCCAGTAGTGGACCTGGAGGCACCGGGGAGCTGTTTTCT. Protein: CAASSGPGGTGELFS.

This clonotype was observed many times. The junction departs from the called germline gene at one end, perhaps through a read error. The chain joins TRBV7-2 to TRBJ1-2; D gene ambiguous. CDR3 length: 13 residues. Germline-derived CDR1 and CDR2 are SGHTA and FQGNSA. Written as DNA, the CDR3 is TGTGCCAACAGCTTAGAGGGAAGGAATGGCTACACCTTC. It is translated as CANSLEGRNGYTF.

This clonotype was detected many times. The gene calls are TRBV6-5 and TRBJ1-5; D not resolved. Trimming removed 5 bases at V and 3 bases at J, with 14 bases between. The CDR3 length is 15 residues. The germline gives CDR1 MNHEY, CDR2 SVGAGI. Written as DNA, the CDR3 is TGTGCCAGCAGTCCCGGGCACGGAGTCAATCAGCCCCAGCATTTT. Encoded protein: CASSPGHGVNQPQHF.

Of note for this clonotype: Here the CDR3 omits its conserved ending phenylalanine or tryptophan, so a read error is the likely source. CDR3 bases: TGCAGTGCTCGAATCGACAGGGGCTACACCTCC. The encoded protein is CSARIDRGYTS. The chain carries TRBV20-1 and TRBJ1-2; TRBD1 is a possible D gene (6 bases). Trimming pared 5 bases from V and 8 bases from J, leaving 12 bases between. Germline V gene lookup returns CDR1 DFQATT and CDR2 SNEGSKA (reference sequence). This CDR3 is built from 11 residues.

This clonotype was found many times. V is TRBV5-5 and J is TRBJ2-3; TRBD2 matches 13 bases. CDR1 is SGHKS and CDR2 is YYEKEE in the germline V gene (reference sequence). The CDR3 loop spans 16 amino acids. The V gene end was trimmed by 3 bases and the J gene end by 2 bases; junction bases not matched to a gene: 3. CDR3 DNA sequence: TGTGCCAGCAGCTCCGGGACTAGCGGGACCACAGATACGCAGTATTTT. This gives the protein CASSSGTSGTTDTQYF.

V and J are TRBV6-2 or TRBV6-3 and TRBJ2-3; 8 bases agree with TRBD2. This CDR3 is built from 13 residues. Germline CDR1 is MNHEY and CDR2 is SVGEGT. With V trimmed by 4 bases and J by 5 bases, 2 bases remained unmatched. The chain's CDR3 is CASSSAGGDTQYF. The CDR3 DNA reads TGTGCCAGCAGTTCGGCGGGAGGAGATACGCAGTATTTT.

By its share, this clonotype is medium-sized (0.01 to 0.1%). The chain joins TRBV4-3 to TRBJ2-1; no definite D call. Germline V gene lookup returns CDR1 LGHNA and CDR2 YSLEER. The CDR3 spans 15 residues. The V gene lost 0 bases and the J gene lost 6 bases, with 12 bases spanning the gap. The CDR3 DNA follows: TGCGCCAGCAGCCAAGAGGTTGCGCGAGTCAATGAGCAGTTCTTC. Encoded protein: CASSQEVARVNEQFF.

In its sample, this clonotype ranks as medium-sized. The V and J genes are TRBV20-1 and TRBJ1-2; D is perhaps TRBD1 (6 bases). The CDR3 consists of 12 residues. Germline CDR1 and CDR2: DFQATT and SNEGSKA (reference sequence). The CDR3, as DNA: TGCAGGAAAGGGGGGGAGTACTATGGCTACACCTTC. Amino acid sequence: CRKGGEYYGYTF.

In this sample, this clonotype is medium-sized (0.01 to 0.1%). CDR3 bases: TGTGCCAGCAGTTCTCCGCGGGGAACGGCATCCTACGAGCAGTACTTC. Translated, it gives CASSSPRGTASYEQYF. J is TRBJ2-7 and V is TRBV12-3 or TRBV12-4; D is perhaps TRBD2 (6 bases). The CDR3 spans 16 residues. V was clipped by 4 bases and J by 1 base, with 17 bases between them.

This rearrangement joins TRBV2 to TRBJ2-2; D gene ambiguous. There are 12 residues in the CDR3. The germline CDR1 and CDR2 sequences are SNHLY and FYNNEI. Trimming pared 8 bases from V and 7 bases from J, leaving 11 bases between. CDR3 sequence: CASRFALGELFF. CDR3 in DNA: TGTGCCAGCCGATTCGCTCTCGGGGAGCTGTTTTTT.

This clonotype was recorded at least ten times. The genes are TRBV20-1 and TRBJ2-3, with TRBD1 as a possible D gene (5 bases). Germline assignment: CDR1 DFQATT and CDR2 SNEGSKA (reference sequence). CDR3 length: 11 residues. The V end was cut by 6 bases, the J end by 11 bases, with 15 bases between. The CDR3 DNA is TGCAGTGCACCTAGGCAGGGTCAGCAGTATTTT. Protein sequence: CSAPRQGQQYF.

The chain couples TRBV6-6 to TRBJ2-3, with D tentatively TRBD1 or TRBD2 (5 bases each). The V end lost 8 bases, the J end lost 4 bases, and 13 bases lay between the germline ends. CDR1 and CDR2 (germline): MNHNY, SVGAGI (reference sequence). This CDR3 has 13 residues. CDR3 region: CASLYQGADTQYF. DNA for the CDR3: TGTGCCAGCTTATACCAGGGAGCAGATACGCAGTATTTT.

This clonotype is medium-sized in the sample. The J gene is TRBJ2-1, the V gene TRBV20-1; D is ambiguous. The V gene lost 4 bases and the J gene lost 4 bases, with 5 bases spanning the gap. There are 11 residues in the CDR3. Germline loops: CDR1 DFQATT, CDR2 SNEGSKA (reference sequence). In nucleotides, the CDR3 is TGCAGTGCTACTCGGTACAATGAGCAGTTCTTC. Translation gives CSATRYNEQFF.

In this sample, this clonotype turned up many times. The CDR3 here is CASSFSSGRANEQFF. The CDR3 bases are TGTGCCAGCAGCTTTTCTAGCGGGAGGGCCAATGAGCAGTTCTTC. The chain is built from TRBV5-8 and TRBJ2-1; 12 bases align to TRBD2. The CDR3 runs to 15 residues. From germline, CDR1 is SGHTS and CDR2 YDEGEE. With 2 bases clipped from V and 6 bases from J, the junction kept 3 bases outside the gene matches. The entire variable domain, with the rest obtained from reference TRBV5-8 and TRBJ2-1, is as follows: EAGVTQSPTHLIKTRGQQATLRCSPISGHTSVYWYQQALGLGLQFLLWYDEGEERNRGNFPPRFSGRQFPNYSSELNVNALELEDSALYLCASSFSSGRANEQFFGPGTRLTVL.

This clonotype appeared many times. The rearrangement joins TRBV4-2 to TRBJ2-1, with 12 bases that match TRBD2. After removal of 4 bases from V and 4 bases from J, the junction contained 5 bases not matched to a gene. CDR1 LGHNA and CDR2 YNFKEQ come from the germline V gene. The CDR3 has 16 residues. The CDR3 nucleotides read TGTGCCAGCAGCCCTAGGGGACTAGCGGGTTACAATGAGCAGTTCTTC. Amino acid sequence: CASSPRGLAGYNEQFF.

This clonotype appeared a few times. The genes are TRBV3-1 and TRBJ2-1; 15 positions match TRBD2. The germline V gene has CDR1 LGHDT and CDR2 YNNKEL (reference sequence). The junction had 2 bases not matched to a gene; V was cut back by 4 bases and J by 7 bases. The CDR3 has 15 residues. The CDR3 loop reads CASSLGTSGRNEQFF. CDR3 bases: TGTGCCAGCAGCCTGGGGACTAGCGGGAGGAATGAGCAGTTCTTC.

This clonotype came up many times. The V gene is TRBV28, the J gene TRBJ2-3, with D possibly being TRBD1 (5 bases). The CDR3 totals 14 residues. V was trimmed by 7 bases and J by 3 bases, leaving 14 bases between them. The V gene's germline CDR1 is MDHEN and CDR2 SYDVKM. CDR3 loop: CASIPQGETDTQYF. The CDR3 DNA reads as TGTGCCAGCATTCCGCAGGGTGAAACAGATACGCAGTATTTT.

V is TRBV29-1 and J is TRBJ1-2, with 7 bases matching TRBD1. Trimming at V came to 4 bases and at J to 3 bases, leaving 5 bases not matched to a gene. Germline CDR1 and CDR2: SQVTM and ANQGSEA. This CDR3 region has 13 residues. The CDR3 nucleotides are TGCAGCGTTGGGGTAGGGGGCGACTATGGCTACACCTTC. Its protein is CSVGVGGDYGYTF. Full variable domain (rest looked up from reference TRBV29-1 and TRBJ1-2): SAVISQKPSRDICQRGTSLTIQCQVDSQVTMMFWYRQQPGQSLTLIATANQGSEATYESGFVIDKFPISRPNLTFSTLTVSNMSPEDSSIYLCSVGVGGDYGYTFGSGTRLTVV.

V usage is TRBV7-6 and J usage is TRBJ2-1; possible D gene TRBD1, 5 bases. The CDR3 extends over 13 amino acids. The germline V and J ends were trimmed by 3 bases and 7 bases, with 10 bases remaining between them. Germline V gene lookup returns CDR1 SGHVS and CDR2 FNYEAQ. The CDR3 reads CASSFQGKNEQFF. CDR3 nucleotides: TGTGCCAGCAGCTTCCAGGGAAAAAATGAGCAGTTCTTC.

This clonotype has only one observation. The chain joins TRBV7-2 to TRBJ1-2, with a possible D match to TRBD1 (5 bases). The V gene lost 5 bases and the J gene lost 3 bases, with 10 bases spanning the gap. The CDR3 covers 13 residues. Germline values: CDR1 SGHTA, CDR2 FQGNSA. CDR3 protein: CASSRAGYYGYTF. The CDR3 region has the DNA TGTGCCAGCAGCCGCGCAGGGTACTATGGCTACACCTTC.

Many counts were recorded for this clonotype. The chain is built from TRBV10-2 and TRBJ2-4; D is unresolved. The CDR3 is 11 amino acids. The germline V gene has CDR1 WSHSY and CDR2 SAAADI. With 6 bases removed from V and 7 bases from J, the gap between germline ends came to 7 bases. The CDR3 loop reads CASSSMNIQYF. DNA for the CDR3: TGCGCCAGCAGCAGCATGAACATTCAGTACTTC.

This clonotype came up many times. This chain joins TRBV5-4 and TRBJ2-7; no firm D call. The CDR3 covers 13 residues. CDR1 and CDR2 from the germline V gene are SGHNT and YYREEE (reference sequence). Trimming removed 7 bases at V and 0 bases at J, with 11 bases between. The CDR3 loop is CASRRSSSYEQYF. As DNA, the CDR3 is TGTGCCAGCCGGAGATCGAGCTCCTACGAGCAGTACTTC.

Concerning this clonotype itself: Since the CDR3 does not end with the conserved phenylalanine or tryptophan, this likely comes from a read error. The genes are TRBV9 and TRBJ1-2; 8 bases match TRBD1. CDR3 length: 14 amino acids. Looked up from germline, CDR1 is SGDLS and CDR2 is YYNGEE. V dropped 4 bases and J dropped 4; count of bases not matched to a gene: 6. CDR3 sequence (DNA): TGTGCCAGCAGCAATACCGGGACAGGCTATGGCTACACCCTC. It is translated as CASSNTGTGYGYTL.